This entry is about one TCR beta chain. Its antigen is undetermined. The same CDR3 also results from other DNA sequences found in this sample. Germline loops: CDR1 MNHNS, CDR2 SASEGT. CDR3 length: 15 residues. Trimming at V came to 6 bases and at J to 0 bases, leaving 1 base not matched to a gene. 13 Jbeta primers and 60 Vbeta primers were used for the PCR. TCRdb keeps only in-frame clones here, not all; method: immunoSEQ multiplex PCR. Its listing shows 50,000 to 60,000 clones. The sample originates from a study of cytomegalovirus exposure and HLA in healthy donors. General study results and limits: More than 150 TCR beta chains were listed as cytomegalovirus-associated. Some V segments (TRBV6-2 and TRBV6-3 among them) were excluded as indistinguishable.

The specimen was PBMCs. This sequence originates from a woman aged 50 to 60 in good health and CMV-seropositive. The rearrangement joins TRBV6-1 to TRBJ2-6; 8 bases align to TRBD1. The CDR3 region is CASRTGGSGANVLTF. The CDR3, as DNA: TGTGCCAGCAGAACAGGGGGCTCTGGGGCCAACGTCCTGACTTTC.